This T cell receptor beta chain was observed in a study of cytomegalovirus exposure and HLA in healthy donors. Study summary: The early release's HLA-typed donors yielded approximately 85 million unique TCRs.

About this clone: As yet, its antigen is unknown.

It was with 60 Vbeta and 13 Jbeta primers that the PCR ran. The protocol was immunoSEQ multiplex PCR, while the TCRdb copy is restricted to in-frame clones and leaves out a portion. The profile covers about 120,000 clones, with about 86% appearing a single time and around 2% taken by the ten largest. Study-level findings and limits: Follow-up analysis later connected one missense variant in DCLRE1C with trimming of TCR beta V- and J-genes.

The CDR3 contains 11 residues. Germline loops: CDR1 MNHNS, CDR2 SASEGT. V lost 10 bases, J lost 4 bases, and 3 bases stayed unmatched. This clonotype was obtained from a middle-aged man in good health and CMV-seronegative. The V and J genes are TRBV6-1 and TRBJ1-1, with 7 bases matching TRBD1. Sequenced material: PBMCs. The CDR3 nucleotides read TGTGCCACCGACAGGGCCACTGAAGCTTTCTTT. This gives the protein CATDRATEAFF.